The present entry profiles one T cell receptor (beta chain) with its context. The data are from a study of blood T cell repertoires in COVID-19. Looking at the study overall: PBMCs, B-cell-depleted T cells, or T cells provided the cDNA or gDNA that made up the material.

Original analysis: Nucleated cell counts were estimated from reference gene primer amplification. Produced via immunoSEQ multiplex PCR; TCRdb's table is partial and in-frame only. The DNA gave D and trimming, while V, J and clone size come from that table. Here the sample spans some 60,000 clones, roughly 71% being singletons. V lost 3 bases to trimming and J lost 4 bases; unmatched junction nucleotides: 2. From germline, CDR1 is SEHNR and CDR2 FQNEAQ (reference sequence). The CDR3 runs to 15 residues. The TCR comes from a human donor in a cohort sampled during active COVID-19. The specimen sequenced was peripheral blood. The chain combines TRBV7-9 with TRBJ2-1, with 11 bases aligning to TRBD2. This CDR3 reads CASSLTSGIYNEQFF. The CDR3 nucleotides are TGTGCCAGCAGCTTGACTAGCGGGATTTACAATGAGCAGTTCTTC.